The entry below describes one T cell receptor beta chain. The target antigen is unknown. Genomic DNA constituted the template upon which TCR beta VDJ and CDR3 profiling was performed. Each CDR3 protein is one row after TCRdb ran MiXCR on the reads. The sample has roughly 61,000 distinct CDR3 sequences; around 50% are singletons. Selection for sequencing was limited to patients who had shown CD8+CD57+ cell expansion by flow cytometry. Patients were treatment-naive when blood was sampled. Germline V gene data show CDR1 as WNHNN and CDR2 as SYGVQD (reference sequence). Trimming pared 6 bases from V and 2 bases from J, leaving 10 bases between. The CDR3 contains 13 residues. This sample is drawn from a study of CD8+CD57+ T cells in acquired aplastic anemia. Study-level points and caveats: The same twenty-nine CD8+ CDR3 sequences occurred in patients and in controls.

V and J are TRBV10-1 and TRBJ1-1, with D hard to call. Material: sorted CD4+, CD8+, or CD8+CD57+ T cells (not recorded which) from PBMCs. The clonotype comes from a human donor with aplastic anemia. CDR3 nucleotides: TGCGCCAGCAGCCCCGGCCACAACACTGAAGCTTTCTTT. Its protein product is CASSPGHNTEAFF.